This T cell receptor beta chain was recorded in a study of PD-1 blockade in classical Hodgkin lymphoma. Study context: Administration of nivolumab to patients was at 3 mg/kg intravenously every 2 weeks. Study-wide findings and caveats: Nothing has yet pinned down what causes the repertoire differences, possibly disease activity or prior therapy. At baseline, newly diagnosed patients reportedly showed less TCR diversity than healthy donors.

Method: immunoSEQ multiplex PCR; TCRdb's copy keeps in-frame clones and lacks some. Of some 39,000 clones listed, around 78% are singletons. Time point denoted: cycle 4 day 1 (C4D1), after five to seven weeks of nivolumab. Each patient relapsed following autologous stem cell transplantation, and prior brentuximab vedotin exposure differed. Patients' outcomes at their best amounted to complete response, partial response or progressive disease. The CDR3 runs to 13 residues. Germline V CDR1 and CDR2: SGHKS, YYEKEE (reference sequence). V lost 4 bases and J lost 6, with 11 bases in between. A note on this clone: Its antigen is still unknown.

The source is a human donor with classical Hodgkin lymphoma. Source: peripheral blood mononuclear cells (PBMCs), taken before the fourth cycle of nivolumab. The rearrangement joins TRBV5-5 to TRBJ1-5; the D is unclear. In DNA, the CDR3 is TGTGCCAGCAGCCTAGAGGGCGGTCAGCCCCAGCATTTT. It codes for CASSLEGGQPQHF. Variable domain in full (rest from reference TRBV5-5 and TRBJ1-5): DAGVTQSPTHLIKTRGQQVTLRCSPISGHKSVSWYQQVLGQGPQFIFQYYEKEERGRGNFPDRFSARQFPNYSSELNVNALLLGDSALYLCASSLEGGQPQHFGDGTRLSIL.